The rows below give T cell receptor beta chains drawn from one sample of a study of blood T cell repertoires in COVID-19. Only in-frame clones appear in the TCRdb table, and some are missing; sequencing was by immunoSEQ multiplex PCR. The table has a few hundred thousand clones, over 75% seen once. The source material was peripheral blood. The receptors were gathered from a human donor in a cohort sampled during active COVID-19. CDR3s include the opening cysteine and the closing phenylalanine or tryptophan. Fields, in order: J gene, V gene, clone size, D gene, CDR3 protein, CDR3 DNA. The D gene is left open where the match is weak. Part of the rows lack a size; the others show once, few, many or a class for expanded clones.

TRBJ2-7 | TRBV27 | - | - | CASSLYGGSYEQYF | TGTGCCAGCAGTTTATATGGGGGGTCCTACGAGCAGTACTTC
TRBJ2-1 | TRBV5-1 | once | - | CASLMVRVWNEQFF | TGCGCCAGCTTGATGGTCAGGGTTTGGAATGAGCAGTTCTTC
TRBJ2-3 | TRBV25-1 | - | TRBD2 | CASSDYGGRPDTQYF | TGTGCCAGCAGTGATTATGGCGGGAGGCCCGATACGCAGTATTTT
TRBJ2-7 | TRBV6-6 | - | TRBD1 | CASARQGAYEQYF | TGTGCCAGCGCTAGACAGGGGGCCTACGAGCAGTACTTC
TRBJ2-5 | TRBV3-1/TRBV3-2 | few | - | CASSPFQRYQETQYF | TGTGCCAGCAGCCCATTCCAGAGGTACCAAGAGACCCAGTACTTC
TRBJ1-1 | TRBV28 | - | TRBD1 | CASRTGAGTEAFF | TGTGCCAGCAGAACAGGGGCGGGAACTGAAGCTTTCTTT
TRBJ2-7 | TRBV5-1 | - | TRBD1 | CASSGRDRGSYEQYF | TGCGCCAGCAGCGGACGGGACAGGGGTTCATACGAGCAGTACTTC
TRBJ2-7 | TRBV5-1 | - | - | CASSLGSSSSYEQYF | TGCGCCAGCAGCCTCGGGAGTAGTAGCTCCTACGAGCAGTACTTC
TRBJ1-2 | TRBV27 | - | - | CASSLRGANYGYTF | TGTGCCAGCAGTTTAAGGGGTGCTAACTATGGCTACACCTTC
TRBJ2-7 | TRBV18 | - | TRBD1 | CASSPGTGHYEQYF | TGTGCCAGCTCACCAGGGACAGGACACTACGAGCAGTACTTC
TRBJ1-1 | TRBV2 | once | TRBD1 | CASRDYQGARAFF | TGTGCCAGCAGGGATTATCAGGGGGCGCGAGCTTTCTTT
TRBJ2-2 | TRBV6-1 | - | TRBD1 | CASRLQGTNTGELFF | TGTGCCAGCAGGTTACAGGGGACGAACACCGGGGAGCTGTTTTTT
TRBJ2-5 | TRBV4-1 | few | TRBD1 | CASSQFPGQGMETQYF | TGCGCCAGCAGCCAATTCCCGGGACAGGGGATGGAGACCCAGTACTTC
TRBJ1-1 | TRBV5-5 | - | - | CASSMIESHRDTEAFF | TGTGCCAGCAGCATGATCGAGTCCCACCGTGACACTGAAGCTTTCTTT
TRBJ2-1 | TRBV10-3 | once | - | CAMSLGRGNEQFF | TGTGCCATGAGCCTGGGCAGGGGAAATGAGCAGTTCTTC
TRBJ2-3 | TRBV15 | - | - | CATSREQGLVTQYF | TGTGCCACCAGCAGAGAACAGGGTTTAGTTACGCAGTATTTT
TRBJ2-7 | TRBV24-1 | - | - | CATNQTSPERSEQYF | TGTGCCACCAACCAAACTAGTCCGGAGCGCTCCGAGCAGTACTTC
TRBJ2-2 | TRBV9 | - | TRBD1 | CASSPLRQGNTGELFF | TGTGCCAGCAGCCCCTTACGACAGGGGAACACCGGGGAGCTGTTTTTT
TRBJ1-3 | TRBV7-9 | few | - | CASSWGPGSGNTIYF | TGTGCCAGCAGCTGGGGGCCAGGGAGTGGAAACACCATATATTTT
TRBJ2-5 | TRBV7-6 | - | TRBD2 | CASSRGRVAQETQYF | TGTGCCAGCAGCCGAGGGAGGGTCGCCCAAGAGACCCAGTACTTC
TRBJ2-7 | TRBV13 | few | - | CASSSAVAGAPSEQYF | TGTGCCAGCAGCTCAGCGGTGGCAGGTGCCCCCTCCGAGCAGTACTTC
TRBJ2-1 | TRBV9 | - | TRBD1 | CASSALRTGWRGDEQFF | TGTGCCAGCAGCGCCCTCCGGACAGGGTGGAGGGGGGATGAGCAGTTCTTC
TRBJ2-7 | TRBV11-2 | - | TRBD1 | CASSLNPGQFLYEQYF | TGTGCCAGCAGCTTAAATCCGGGACAGTTCCTCTACGAGCAGTACTTC
TRBJ2-1 | TRBV19 | - | TRBD2 | CASSPEAGTRGEQFF | TGTGCCAGTAGTCCAGAAGCGGGGACTAGGGGTGAGCAGTTCTTC
TRBJ2-1 | TRBV3-1/TRBV3-2 | - | - | CASSPNPTGRRPEQFF | TGTGCCAGCAGCCCAAACCCGACAGGTAGGAGACCTGAGCAGTTCTTC
TRBJ2-1 | TRBV6-1 | - | TRBD1 | CASSEGFSMRDRGRDEQFF | TGTGCCAGCAGTGAAGGGTTTTCCATGAGGGACAGGGGGCGCGATGAGCAGTTCTTC
TRBJ2-1 | TRBV23-1 | - | TRBD2 | CASSQSGTSGRRNEQFF | TGCGCCAGCAGTCAAAGCGGGACTAGCGGGAGACGGAATGAGCAGTTCTTC
TRBJ2-3 | TRBV7-2 | - | TRBD1 | CASSLGTGFDTQYF | TGTGCCAGCAGCTTAGGGACAGGGTTTGATACGCAGTATTTT
TRBJ2-1 | TRBV10-1 | few | TRBD2 | CASSGGLGYNEQFF | TGCGCCAGCAGTGGGGGACTAGGATACAATGAGCAGTTCTTC
TRBJ1-4 | TRBV25-1 | - | - | CASSGQYNEKLFF | TGTGCCAGCAGTGGGCAGTACAATGAAAAACTGTTTTTT
TRBJ2-3 | TRBV6-1 | - | TRBD1 | CASSDGQGTHTDTQYF | TGTGCCAGCAGTGATGGACAGGGCACTCACACAGATACGCAGTATTTT
TRBJ1-3 | TRBV5-4 | once | - | CASGSPGSGNTIYF | TGTGCCAGCGGTAGTCCTGGCTCTGGAAACACCATATATTTT
TRBJ2-2 | TRBV27 | - | TRBD2 | CASSISGGASGELFF | TGTGCCAGCAGTATTAGCGGGGGGGCGTCCGGGGAGCTGTTTTTT
TRBJ2-5 | TRBV4-2 | once | - | CASSPAGFQETQYF | TGTGCCAGCAGCCCCGCGGGGTTCCAAGAGACCCAGTACTTC
TRBJ2-5 | TRBV3-1/TRBV3-2 | once | - | CASSLGHRTKKETQYF | TGTGCCAGCAGCCTCGGACACAGAACCAAAAAAGAGACCCAGTACTTC
TRBJ1-3 | TRBV19 | - | - | CASSTDTGLNRGYTIYF | TGTGCCAGTAGTACCGACACTGGCCTGAATCGTGGGTACACCATATATTTT
TRBJ1-2 | TRBV27 | once | TRBD1 | CASSWDSRYGYTF | TGTGCCAGCAGTTGGGACAGTCGGTATGGCTACACCTTC
TRBJ2-3 | TRBV29-1 | - | - | CSVEVYRSTQYF | TGCAGCGTTGAAGTTTATCGGAGTACGCAGTATTTT
TRBJ2-7 | TRBV4-1 | - | - | CASSQVQENYEQYF | TGCGCCAGCAGCCAAGTACAGGAAAACTACGAGCAGTACTTC
TRBJ2-5 | TRBV19 | - | - | CASRGSGQGGETQYF | TGTGCCAGTAGGGGATCGGGCCAGGGTGGGGAGACCCAGTACTTC
TRBJ1-5 | TRBV27 | once | TRBD1 | CASRTGPNQPQHF | TGTGCCAGTAGGACAGGGCCTAATCAGCCCCAGCATTTT
TRBJ2-7 | TRBV4-3 | - | - | CASSQDSGEPYEQYF | TGCGCCAGCAGCCAAGATTCGGGGGAACCGTACGAGCAGTACTTC
TRBJ1-2 | TRBV5-6 | many | TRBD1 | CASSFQTGTGYVYGYTF | TGTGCCAGCAGCTTTCAGACAGGGACCGGCTATGTCTATGGCTACACCTTC
TRBJ2-5 | TRBV28 | - | TRBD1 | CASSLITGGGETQYF | TGTGCCAGCAGTTTAATAACAGGGGGCGGGGAGACCCAGTACTTC
TRBJ1-3 | TRBV5-1 | - | - | CASSLAVGAGNTIYF | TGCGCCAGCAGCTTGGCCGTAGGGGCGGGAAACACCATATATTTT
TRBJ2-7 | TRBV27 | - | TRBD2 | CASSLSSGSSYEQYF | TGTGCCAGCAGTTTATCGAGCGGGAGCTCCTACGAGCAGTACTTC
TRBJ2-5 | TRBV29-1 | - | TRBD2 | CSVESNAGRYSGEETQYF | TGCAGCGTTGAATCCAACGCAGGGAGATATAGCGGGGAAGAGACCCAGTACTTC
TRBJ2-7 | TRBV15 | - | TRBD2 | CATSRELAVDYEQYF | TGTGCCACCAGCAGAGAACTAGCGGTAGACTACGAGCAGTACTTC
TRBJ2-1 | TRBV29-1 | - | TRBD1 | CSVEVFRGQGSNEQFF | TGCAGCGTTGAGGTATTTAGGGGACAGGGATCAAATGAGCAGTTCTTC
TRBJ2-7 | TRBV18 | - | - | CASSLPGLPFEQYF | TGTGCCAGCTCACTTCCGGGACTTCCTTTTGAGCAGTACTTC
TRBJ1-1 | TRBV18 | - | - | CASSPARKNTEAFF | TGTGCCAGCTCACCAGCCAGAAAGAACACTGAAGCTTTCTTT